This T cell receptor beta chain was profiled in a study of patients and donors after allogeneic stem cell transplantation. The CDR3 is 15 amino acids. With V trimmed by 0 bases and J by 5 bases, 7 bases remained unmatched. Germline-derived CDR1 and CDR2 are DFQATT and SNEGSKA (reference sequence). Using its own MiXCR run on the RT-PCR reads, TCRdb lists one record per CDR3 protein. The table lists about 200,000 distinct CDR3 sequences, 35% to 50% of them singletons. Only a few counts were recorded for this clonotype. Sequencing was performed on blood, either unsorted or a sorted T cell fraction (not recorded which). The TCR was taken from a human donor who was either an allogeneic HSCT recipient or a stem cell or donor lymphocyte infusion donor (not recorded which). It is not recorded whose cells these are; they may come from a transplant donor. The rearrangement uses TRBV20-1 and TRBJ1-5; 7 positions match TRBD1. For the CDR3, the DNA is TGCAGTGCTAGAGAAACGACAGGGTCAGATCAGCCCCAGCATTTT. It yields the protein CSARETTGSDQPQHF.